This T cell receptor (beta chain) derives from a study of PD-1 blockade in classical Hodgkin lymphoma. Findings of the study overall: CD4+ TCR diversity rose significantly by C4D1, and CD8+ TCR diversity did not.

Regarding time point: cycle 4 day 1 (C4D1), after five to seven weeks of nivolumab. Relapses following autologous stem cell transplantation were seen in all patients, with brentuximab vedotin exposure varying. Worth noting for this clone: Its antigen is not known.

Only in-frame clones appear in the TCRdb table, and some are missing; sequencing was by immunoSEQ multiplex PCR. Here the sample spans about 24,000 clones, around 84% being singletons. Source: peripheral blood mononuclear cells (PBMCs), taken before the fourth cycle of nivolumab. This receptor was obtained from a human donor with classical Hodgkin lymphoma.

The CDR3 DNA sequence: TGTGCCAGCAGCGCGCATTTGGCTGAAGCTTTCTTT. Translated: CASSAHLAEAFF. This chain uses TRBV7-9 with TRBJ1-1; unclear D gene. V shed 5 bases and J shed 6 bases, with 10 bases lying between them. CDR1 and CDR2 (germline): SEHNR, FQNEAQ (reference sequence). The CDR3 covers 12 residues.